This T cell receptor (beta chain) emerged from a study of T cells in Graves' hyperthyroidism and ophthalmopathy (dated by TCRdb to the late 2010s). For the wider study: Peripheral blood samples were taken at initial diagnosis, before any treatment was given. A discovery cohort of 95 to 100 patients, 43 with Graves' ophthalmopathy and 55 to 65 with stable Graves' hyperthyroidism, was used to find distinguishing TCR V-J signatures. Prospective prediction of ophthalmopathy was tested in an independent validation cohort of approximately 18 hyperthyroidism patients and 15 to 17 patients who later progressed to ophthalmopathy. For training and testing, the approximately 97 patients in the discovery cohort were randomly divided in a 7:3 ratio. The study also compared thyroid tissue and blood T-cell repertoires from over 5 Graves' hyperthyroidism patients. After sampling, hyperthyroidism patients received methimazole starting at 30 mg daily, and ophthalmopathy patients received high-dose intravenous methylprednisolone. TCR Vbeta CDR3 sequencing of around 130 peripheral blood samples (fewer than 45 ophthalmopathy, roughly 74 hyperthyroidism and roughly 17 progressor patients) is reported in the paper.

Remarks on this clonotype: Which antigen it targets is not known. Qualities for individual bases were not recorded, and no much larger clone is one base off.

Ophthalmopathy patients had moderately to severely active disease, with a Clinical Activity Score of 3 or more, a NOSPECS grade of 4 or more, and a disease duration of less than 3 months. The study excluded patients with uncontrolled infections, other autoimmune diseases, pregnancy or lactation. Clinical symptoms, serum thyroxine and TRAb, thyroid ultrasound, and orbital computed tomography formed the basis for the diagnoses. PBMCs were separated from over 9 ml of fresh peripheral blood using Ficoll-Paque density gradient centrifugation. Total RNA was extracted with Trizol reagent, and quality was checked on an Agilent 2100 Bioanalyzer. Ends trimmed: V by 9 bases, J by 8 bases; bases unmatched to a gene: 12. CDR3 length: 14 amino acids, cysteine to phenylalanine. The only DNA kept is the CDR3, 42 bases in frame from the first base. The TCR beta CDR3 regions were amplified from the RNA transcripts. For the first round of RT-PCR on the TCR CDR3, the HTBI primer set was used together with the Qiagen OneStep RT-PCR kit. The libraries were constructed in a second round of multiplex PCR and then size-selected and purified. Paired-end sequencing of the libraries was performed with 100 bp reads on an Illumina HiSeq2000. Concerning the study's data processing: SOAPnuke was used to process the raw data, with reads discarded if the reads contained adapters or uncalled bases, had a mean Phred below 15, or lacked an exact constant-primer or identifier match. COPE v1.2.5 was used to merge high-quality paired reads, and clonotypes were defined as unique nucleotide sequences. Clonotypes were aligned to IMGT TRBV, TRBD and TRBJ reference segments using MiTCR v1.1. Only V-J combinations with frequency above 0.0001, covering roughly 99% of repertoires, were analysed. The TCS score was defined as F50 (clonal expansion) divided by E x V (chaos), with BLOSUM62-based TCRdist calculated between CDR3 peptides within each V-J. Welch's t-statistics and random forest reduced roughly 530 V-J features to 13, which were used in a naive Bayes classifier (R e1071). Through fastp at Q25 and MiXCR, TCRdb rebuilt clones from the public reads, retaining in-frame beta chains. Every distinct CDR3 protein forms one entry, paired with its most common genes and DNA. V and J calls and clone size were set by TCRdb, not the authors. The sample table shows approximately 430,000 distinct CDR3 sequences, and roughly 14% are seen once. Approximately 13% of the sample rests with the top ten.

The full study reports these points: No statistical method was used to set the sample size in advance, and investigators knew the group allocation. A 13 V-J signature model separated ophthalmopathy from stable hyperthyroidism, with nearly 90% sensitivity and about 81% specificity in cross-validation and 80%/75% in testing. During validation, the model predicted progression to ophthalmopathy a median of about 6.5 months ahead of onset, with roughly 65% sensitivity and 72% to 80% specificity. Most expanded thyroid clonotypes (frequency above 0.001) were also detected in blood, a finding suggesting that blood repertoires may reflect thyroid immune responses.

The source material was blood. This sequence uses TRBV12-3 or TRBV12-4 and TRBJ2-1, and 8 junction bases match TRBD2. The clonotype comes from a man between 18 and 29 years old with Graves' ophthalmopathy. The sequenced DNA is TGTGCCAGTAAGCGACTAGCGTCCCGGCATGAGCAGTTCTTC. Its coded protein is CASKRLASRHEQFF.